Shown below are 21 T cell receptor beta chains from a single sample sequenced in a study of CD8 T cells in Susac syndrome. Random hexamers primed reverse transcription of 0.5 to 1 ug RNA. A single record per CDR3 protein comes from TCRdb applying MiXCR to the immunoSEQ multiplex PCR reads. The table lists nearly 110,000 distinct CDR3 sequences, 94% of them singletons. The sample taken for sequencing was CD8+ T cells from PBMCs. The origin of the receptors is a human donor with Susac syndrome.

The chain is built from TRBV20-1 and TRBJ1-5, with D tentatively TRBD1 (6 bases). Trimming removed 0 bases at V and 5 bases at J, with 11 bases between. The length of the CDR3 is 14 residues. Germline CDR1 is DFQATT and CDR2 is SNEGSKA (reference sequence). CDR3 sequence (DNA): TGCAGTGCTAGAGATTGGGGGGGCCATCAGCCCCAGCATTTT. Its protein is CSARDWGGHQPQHF.

The V gene is TRBV12-3 or TRBV12-4, the J gene TRBJ1-6; tentative D call: TRBD1 (5 bases). CDR3 length: 13 residues. V was shortened by 2 bases and J by 9 bases, with 8 bases between the two germline ends. CDR3 sequence (DNA): TGTGCCAGCAGTTTACAGGGTAGTTCACCCCTCCACTTT. This sequence encodes CASSLQGSSPLHF.

The chain links TRBV7-8 to TRBJ2-5; 9 bases are a match to TRBD2. V trimming: 5 bases; J trimming: 1 base; junction bases outside the gene matches: 5. Germline V gene sequence: CDR1 SGHVS, CDR2 FQNEAQ. This CDR3 contains 15 residues. CDR3 protein: CASSQPTSGQETQYF. DNA for the CDR3: TGTGCCAGCAGCCAACCGACTAGCGGCCAAGAGACCCAGTACTTC.

The rearrangement uses TRBV15 and TRBJ1-6, with a tentative D call TRBD1 (6 bases). Per germline, CDR1 LNHNV and CDR2 YYDKDF (reference sequence). This CDR3 region has 15 residues. Trimming pared 0 bases from V and 10 bases from J, leaving 13 bases between. CDR3 bases: TGTGCCACCAGCAGAGATCAGGGGAGGGGGTCACCCCTCCACTTT. Amino acid sequence: CATSRDQGRGSPLHF.

The gene calls are TRBV4-3 and TRBJ2-7; TRBD2 agrees at 7 bases. CDR3 length equals 16 residues. The ends lost 1 base at V and 5 bases at J; junction bases unmatched: 11. Germline V gene lookup returns CDR1 LGHNA and CDR2 YSLEER. The CDR3 spells CASSQGRSGAIHEQYF. DNA of the CDR3: TGCGCCAGCAGCCAAGGACGGAGCGGGGCGATCCACGAGCAGTACTTC.

The chain uses TRBV9 and TRBJ1-1; D perhaps matches TRBD1 (5 bases). The V end was cut by 5 bases, the J end by 13 bases, with 18 bases between. This CDR3 region has 12 residues. Germline V gene sequence: CDR1 SGDLS, CDR2 YYNGEE. The CDR3: CASRAPDKEVFF. In DNA, the CDR3 is TGTGCCAGCAGGGCCCCGGACAAGGAGGTTTTCTTT. The whole variable domain, filled in from reference TRBV9 and TRBJ1-1, reads DSGVTQTPKHLITATGQRVTLRCSPRSGDLSVYWYQQSLDQGLQFLIQYYNGEERAKGNILERFSAQQFPDLHSELNLSSLELGDSALYFCASRAPDKEVFFGQGTRLTVV.

CDR3 coding DNA: TGTGCTAGTGGTGCCCACGGCGAGCAGTACTTC. Translation gives CASGAHGEQYF. The chain is built from TRBV12-5 and TRBJ2-7; D unresolved. CDR1 and CDR2 (germline): LGHNT, FRNRAP. The CDR3 extends over 11 amino acids. Trimming took 5 bases from V and 6 from J, leaving 8 bases between them.

The chain has TRBV29-1 and TRBJ1-2; a possible D gene is TRBD1 (6 bases). The CDR3 has 16 amino acids. V lost 7 bases and J 4 bases, leaving 25 bases between the germline ends. Germline V gives CDR1 SQVTM, CDR2 ANQGSEA. The CDR3 reads CSGVPLDRDTTYGYTF. The CDR3, as DNA: TGCAGCGGCGTCCCCCTGGACCGGGACACCACCTATGGCTACACCTTC.

This clonotype turned up a few times. The chain recombines TRBV7-2 with TRBJ2-2; D gene unclear. Germline CDR1 reads SGHTA; CDR2 reads FQGNSA. The CDR3 runs 12 residues. With 2 bases removed from V and 6 bases from J, the gap between germline ends came to 4 bases. CDR3 amino acids: CASSLSSGELFF. The CDR3, as DNA: TGTGCCAGCAGCTTATCGTCCGGGGAGCTGTTTTTT.

The chain carries TRBV19 and TRBJ1-1; TRBD1 agrees at 7 bases. CDR1 LNHDA and CDR2 SQIVND come from the germline V gene (reference sequence). The trim removed 3 bases at V and 5 bases at J, leaving 12 bases unmatched. This CDR3 spans 16 amino acids. Here the CDR3 DNA reads TGTGCCAGTAGTATCGAGGTAGCAGGGGGAAGAACTGAAGCTTTCTTT. Protein product: CASSIEVAGGRTEAFF. The full variable domain, with the rest looked up from reference TRBV19 and TRBJ1-1, is DGGITQSPKYLFRKEGQNVTLSCEQNLNHDAMYWYRQDPGQGLRLIYYSQIVNDFQKGDIAEGYSVSREKKESFPLTVTSAQKNPTAFYLCASSIEVAGGRTEAFFGQGTRLTVV.

The V and J genes are TRBV19 and TRBJ2-2; TRBD1 agrees at 7 bases. This CDR3 region has 12 residues. Germline CDR1 is LNHDA and CDR2 is SQIVND (reference sequence). Trimming cost V 10 bases and J 7 bases; bases outside gene matches: 6. CDR3 DNA sequence: TGTGCCACTAACAGGGGCGGCGGGGAGCTGTTTTTT. This encodes CATNRGGGELFF.

V and J are TRBV15 and TRBJ2-5; TRBD2 aligns across 10 bases. J gave up 0 bases and V 3 bases, and 7 bases lay outside the gene matches. This CDR3 spans 17 amino acids. CDR1 and CDR2 from the germline V gene are LNHNV and YYDKDF (reference sequence). CDR3: CATSSPGTSVYQETQYF. As DNA, the CDR3 is TGTGCCACCAGCAGCCCTGGGACTAGCGTGTACCAAGAGACCCAGTACTTC. Filled out from reference TRBV15 and TRBJ2-5, the complete variable domain reads DAMVIQNPRYQVTQFGKPVTLSCSQTLNHNVMYWYQQKSSQAPKLLFHYYDKDFNNEADTPDNFQSRRPNTSFCFLDIRSPGLGDTAMYLCATSSPGTSVYQETQYFGPGTRLLVL.

J is TRBJ1-5 and V is TRBV19; TRBD1 is a possible D gene (6 bases). Germline assignment: CDR1 LNHDA and CDR2 SQIVND (reference sequence). The CDR3 loop spans 16 amino acids. Trimming stripped 7 bases from V and 5 bases from J, with 21 bases between. CDR3 in DNA: TGTGCCAGTATTGGGGAGCGGGACGGGGGCCATCAGCCCCAGCATTTT. Translating gives CASIGERDGGHQPQHF.

The chain has TRBV5-4 and TRBJ2-5, with D tentatively TRBD2 (6 bases). The CDR3 length is 14 residues. V shed 4 bases and J shed 2 bases, with 12 bases lying between them. Germline CDR1 and CDR2: SGHNT and YYREEE (reference sequence). DNA for the CDR3: TGTGCCAGCAGCGAGGGGAGGATTCAAGAGACCCAGTACTTC. Translating it yields CASSEGRIQETQYF. The entire variable domain, with the rest obtained from reference TRBV5-4 and TRBJ2-5, is as follows: ETGVTQSPTHLIKTRGQQVTLRCSSQSGHNTVSWYQQALGQGPQFIFQYYREEENGRGNFPPRFSGLQFPNYSSELNVNALELDDSALYLCASSEGRIQETQYFGPGTRLLVL.

The rearrangement links TRBV9 to TRBJ2-3; 9 positions match TRBD2. There are 13 residues in the CDR3. CDR1 is SGDLS and CDR2 is YYNGEE in the germline V gene. V shed 6 bases and J 5 bases; nucleotides not matched to a gene: 4. Here the CDR3 reads CASTSGDGDTQYF. In DNA form, the CDR3 reads TGTGCCAGCACTAGCGGGGACGGAGATACGCAGTATTTT.

This chain links TRBV5-4 with TRBJ1-6; tentatively, D is TRBD1 (5 bases). This CDR3 is 12 amino acids long. The ends were cut back, 2 bases at V and 12 bases at J, with 9 bases in the middle. In germline, CDR1 is SGHNT, CDR2 YYREEE (reference sequence). DNA for the CDR3: TGTGCCAGCAGCTTACCAGGGCTACCCCTCCACTTT. Protein sequence: CASSLPGLPLHF. The entire variable domain, with the rest obtained from reference TRBV5-4 and TRBJ1-6, is as follows: ETGVTQSPTHLIKTRGQQVTLRCSSQSGHNTVSWYQQALGQGPQFIFQYYREEENGRGNFPPRFSGLQFPNYSSELNVNALELDDSALYLCASSLPGLPLHFGNGTRLTVT.

The V and J genes are TRBV7-2 and TRBJ2-7, with D unresolved. The CDR3 is 14 amino acids. Between the trimmed V and J ends, which lost 5 bases and 3 bases, there was a span of 14 bases. The germline V gene has CDR1 SGHTA and CDR2 FQGNSA. In DNA, the CDR3 is TGTGCCAGCAGCCCGACCCCCTCGGGCTACGAGCAGTACTTC. Translation gives CASSPTPSGYEQYF. Supplemented by reference TRBV7-2 and TRBJ2-7, the full variable domain reads GAGVSQSPSNKVTEKGKDVELRCDPISGHTALYWYRQSLGQGLEFLIYFQGNSAPDKSGLPSDRFSAERTGGSVSTLTIQRTQQEDSAVYLCASSPTPSGYEQYFGPGTRLTVT.

The chain uses TRBV14 and TRBJ2-1, with D hard to call. Per the germline V gene, CDR1 is SGHDN and CDR2 is FVKESK. CDR3 length: 13 residues. V was cut by 0 bases and J by 3 bases, with 3 bases left in between. As DNA, the CDR3 is TGTGCCAGCAGCCAAGAGTACTACAATGAGCAGTTCTTC. Amino acid sequence: CASSQEYYNEQFF.

The chain employs TRBV29-1 and TRBJ2-5; D may be TRBD1 (6 bases). The CDR3 is 16 residues long. Trimming took 5 bases from V and 5 from J, leaving 24 bases between them. From germline, CDR1 is SQVTM and CDR2 ANQGSEA. The CDR3 DNA reads TGCAGCGTTTGGGGGCCCATCTGGGACCGAGAGGAGACCCAGTACTTC. It translates to CSVWGPIWDREETQYF.

CDR3 DNA sequence: TGCAGTGCTAGAGCGGCAAGACAGGGTATGAACACTGAAGCTTTCTTT. This translates into CSARAARQGMNTEAFF. The rearrangement links TRBV20-1 to TRBJ1-1; 7 bases are a match to TRBD1. The germline V gene encodes CDR1 DFQATT and CDR2 SNEGSKA (reference sequence). Unmatched junction bases numbered 8, after V lost 1 base and J lost 0 bases. The CDR3 is 16 residues long.

V usage is TRBV2 and J usage is TRBJ1-1; D uncertain. From germline, CDR1 is SNHLY and CDR2 FYNNEI. This CDR3 region has 14 residues. V dropped 2 bases and J dropped 0 bases, with 7 bases sitting between them. The CDR3 bases are TGTGCCAGCAGTGAAACAGCCATGAACACTGAAGCTTTCTTT. Translation gives CASSETAMNTEAFF.